The 24 T cell receptor beta chains below were found in one sample sequenced in a study of control samples from healthy donors and cancer patients. Method: immunoSEQ multiplex PCR; TCRdb's copy keeps in-frame clones and lacks some. The sample yields some 110,000 clones, more than 70% seen once. The sequencing sample was made of blood. These receptors all come from a woman in her 70s in good health.

The chain uses TRBV7-8 and TRBJ2-3; D possibly uses TRBD1 or TRBD2 (6 bases each). CDR1 is SGHVS and CDR2 is FQNEAQ in the germline V gene. The CDR3 has 15 residues. Trimming stripped 3 bases from V and 0 bases from J, with 10 bases between. Here the CDR3 reads CASSLIGGSTDTQYF. In DNA, the CDR3 is TGTGCCAGCAGCTTGATAGGGGGGAGCACAGATACGCAGTATTTT.

The chain combines TRBV29-1 with TRBJ1-2; TRBD1 matches 8 bases. V shed 7 bases, J shed 11 bases, and the junction held 9 bases outside the gene matches. The CDR3 loop spans 11 amino acids. CDR1 is SQVTM, CDR2 ANQGSEA, per germline. CDR3 loop: CSAPGQANYTF. DNA for the CDR3: TGCAGCGCCCCGGGACAGGCCAATTACACCTTC.

The chain uses TRBV11-2 and TRBJ2-2; a possible D gene is TRBD1 (5 bases). The V end was cut by 7 bases, the J end by 7 bases, with 13 bases between. Germline CDR1 reads SGHAT; CDR2 reads FQNNGV. The CDR3 covers 13 residues. The CDR3 region is CASTQETVGELFF. The CDR3 region has the DNA TGTGCCAGCACCCAAGAGACAGTCGGGGAGCTGTTTTTT.

The CDR3: CATSREGNTIYF. Written as DNA, the CDR3 is TGTGCCACCAGCAGAGAGGGAAACACCATATATTTT. V gene TRBV15 combines with J gene TRBJ1-3; D remains unclear. CDR1 is LNHNV, CDR2 YYDKDF, per germline (reference sequence). This CDR3 spans 12 amino acids. Trimming left V 0 bases short and J 4 bases short, with 1 base between.

The rearrangement links TRBV6-5 to TRBJ2-2; 9 bases match TRBD1. The CDR3 contains 14 residues. From germline, CDR1 is MNHEY and CDR2 SVGAGI. V lost 6 bases to trimming and J lost 7 bases; unmatched junction nucleotides: 6. Here the CDR3 reads CASRTQGAIGELFF. In nucleotides, the CDR3 is TGTGCCAGCAGAACACAGGGGGCGATCGGGGAGCTGTTTTTT.

This clone appeared a few times. The V and J genes are TRBV5-6 and TRBJ1-5; 8 bases map to TRBD1. The CDR3 length is 16 residues. Per germline, CDR1 SGHDT and CDR2 YYEEEE. V lost 0 bases to trimming and J lost 2 bases; unmatched junction nucleotides: 4. In nucleotides, the CDR3 is TGTGCCAGCAGCTTGGGGGCAGGGGGCGGCAATCAGCCCCAGCATTTT. This sequence encodes CASSLGAGGGNQPQHF.

This sequence joins TRBV7-8 and TRBJ2-2, with 7 bases fitting TRBD1. The CDR3 length is 16 residues. J was trimmed by 7 bases and V by 4 bases; bases with no gene match: 12. Germline V gene lookup returns CDR1 SGHVS and CDR2 FQNEAQ. The CDR3 sequence is CASSSTGVSVIGELFF. CDR3 coding DNA: TGTGCCAGCAGCTCAACAGGGGTCTCTGTTATCGGGGAGCTGTTTTTT.

This clone has only a few counts. V gene TRBV6-5 combines with J gene TRBJ1-1; D gene uncertain. The V gene lost 2 bases and the J gene lost 0 bases, with 13 bases spanning the gap. CDR3 length: 16 residues. CDR1 is MNHEY, CDR2 SVGAGI, per germline. The CDR3 loop is CASSYGRRTLNTEAFF. The CDR3 DNA follows: TGTGCCAGCAGTTACGGCAGGAGGACCCTGAACACTGAAGCTTTCTTT.

This chain connects TRBV5-4 to TRBJ2-7; D is undetermined. Germline V gene sequence: CDR1 SGHNT, CDR2 YYREEE (reference sequence). The ends were cut back, 4 bases at V and 5 bases at J, with 16 bases in the middle. The CDR3 length is 14 residues. The CDR3 loop is CASSPVGSWDEQYF. The DNA for the CDR3 is TGTGCCAGCAGCCCGGTGGGTTCCTGGGACGAGCAGTACTTC.

This chain joins TRBV7-9 and TRBJ2-2; TRBD2 matches 7 bases. Germline V gene lookup returns CDR1 SEHNR and CDR2 FQNEAQ (reference sequence). CDR3 length equals 15 residues. V trimming: 3 bases; J trimming: 1 base; junction bases outside the gene matches: 2. Written as DNA, the CDR3 is TGTGCCAGCAGCTTGGCGGGGGTGAACACCGGGGAGCTGTTTTTT. Translating it yields CASSLAGVNTGELFF.

This chain links TRBV4-3 with TRBJ1-6; no clear D. The CDR3 extends over 19 amino acids. Germline V lookup: CDR1 LGHNA, CDR2 YSLEER. Between the trimmed V and J ends, which lost 0 bases and 0 bases, there was a span of 15 bases. The CDR3 loop is CASSQDIRRGSSYNSPLHF. The CDR3 nucleotides read TGCGCCAGCAGCCAAGATATAAGGCGGGGAAGCTCCTATAATTCACCCCTCCACTTT.

This chain connects TRBV27 to TRBJ1-6; 9 bases are a match to TRBD1. The CDR3 sequence is 16 residues long. With V trimmed by 4 bases and J by 10 bases, 11 bases remained unmatched. Per germline, CDR1 MNHEY and CDR2 SMNVEV (reference sequence). The DNA for the CDR3 is TGTGCCAGCAGTTCGACAGGGGGGGAGTTTAGATCACCCCTCCACTTT. Protein sequence: CASSSTGGEFRSPLHF.

The CDR3 DNA is TGTGCCAGCAGTTACTCCCACCCCGACACCGGGGAGCTGTTTTTT. Its translation: CASSYSHPDTGELFF. V gene TRBV6-5 combines with J gene TRBJ2-2; D gene ambiguous. This CDR3 spans 15 amino acids. The V gene's germline CDR1 is MNHEY and CDR2 SVGAGI. V lost 0 bases to trimming and J lost 3 bases, with 8 bases between them.

The gene calls are TRBV4-3 and TRBJ2-7; 9 positions match TRBD1. CDR1 LGHNA and CDR2 YSLEER come from the germline V gene. This CDR3 has 14 amino acids. V lost 3 bases to trimming and J lost 6 bases; unmatched junction nucleotides: 6. In nucleotides, the CDR3 is TGCGCCAGCAGCCATCGACAGGGGGAGGGCGAGCAGTACTTC. It codes for CASSHRQGEGEQYF.

The chain has TRBV2 and TRBJ1-6; D is uncertain. The CDR3 extends over 13 amino acids. V lost 9 bases and J lost 4, with 10 bases in between. CDR1 and CDR2 from the germline V gene are SNHLY and FYNNEI. This chain's CDR3 is CASRTEYNSPLHF. The CDR3 DNA is TGTGCCAGTAGGACGGAGTATAATTCACCCCTCCACTTT.

V and J are TRBV27 and TRBJ2-1, with a weak D call TRBD2 (6 bases). The CDR3 is made up of 13 amino acids. The germline V and J ends were trimmed by 7 bases and 2 bases, with 9 bases remaining between them. Germline V gene lookup returns CDR1 MNHEY and CDR2 SMNVEV (reference sequence). The CDR3 region has the DNA TGTGCCAGCAAGCGCGGGACCTACAATGAGCAGTTCTTC. Translated: CASKRGTYNEQFF.

The rearrangement joins TRBV5-1 to TRBJ1-3, with unresolved D. The CDR3 has 14 amino acids. V lost 0 bases and J 2 bases, leaving 6 bases between the germline ends. Germline V gives CDR1 SGHRS, CDR2 YFSETQ. CDR3 in amino acids: CASSLDATGNTIYF. The CDR3 nucleotides are TGCGCCAGCAGCTTGGATGCAACTGGAAACACCATATATTTT.

This chain links TRBV14 with TRBJ2-2; no clear D. The V gene lost 5 bases and the J gene lost 4 bases, with 11 bases spanning the gap. This CDR3 is 14 amino acids long. Looked up from germline, CDR1 is SGHDN and CDR2 is FVKESK. CDR3 region: CASSAGTSTGELFF. The CDR3, as DNA: TGTGCCAGCAGCGCCGGCACCAGCACCGGGGAGCTGTTTTTT.

The chain combines TRBV5-3 with TRBJ1-5; D remains ambiguous. TRBV5-3 is an ORF for which the function is uncertain. Trimming stripped 6 bases from V and 0 bases from J, with 10 bases between. CDR3 length: 14 amino acids. The CDR3 DNA is TGTGCCAGAACCCTACCCTATAGCAATCAGCCCCAGCATTTT. Its translation: CARTLPYSNQPQHF.

The chain couples TRBV21-1 to TRBJ2-5; the listed D gene, TRBD2, was not tested against the DNA. TRBV21-1 is listed as a pseudogene. The CDR3 extends over 19 amino acids. CDR3 loop: CASSIGTSGGAFNLETQYF. The CDR3 DNA follows: TGTGCCAGCAGCATAGGGACTAGCGGGGGGGCCTTCAACTTGGAGACCCAGTACTTC.

The chain uses TRBV27 and TRBJ1-1; perhaps TRBD1 as D (5 bases). Trimming took off 2 bases at V and 4 bases at J, with 11 bases between the two ends. The CDR3 contains 14 residues. Germline assignment: CDR1 MNHEY and CDR2 SMNVEV (reference sequence). The CDR3 nucleotides are TGTGCCAGCAGTTTAATGGGGGACGGCACTGAAGCTTTCTTT. This translates into CASSLMGDGTEAFF.

This clone was observed a handful of times. The chain couples TRBV4-1 to TRBJ1-1; D is uncertain. V was cut by 4 bases and J by 0 bases, with 15 bases left in between. The germline V gene has CDR1 MGHRA and CDR2 YSYEKL. The CDR3 length is 16 residues. The CDR3 DNA reads as TGCGCCAGCAGCCGCGACGTGACTCGCATGAACACTGAAGCTTTCTTT. As protein: CASSRDVTRMNTEAFF.

The chain is built from TRBV27 and TRBJ1-2; D gene ambiguous. There are 15 residues in the CDR3. Germline V lookup: CDR1 MNHEY, CDR2 SMNVEV (reference sequence). Trimming removed 4 bases from V and 3 bases from J, with 15 bases in between. For the CDR3, the DNA is TGTGCCAGCAGTTCCGGCAGCCGCTTTGACTATGGCTACACCTTC. It translates to CASSSGSRFDYGYTF.

This CDR3 reads CASSQDVGYGYTF. CDR3 DNA: TGCGCCAGCAGCCAAGATGTAGGGTATGGCTACACCTTC. The V and J genes are TRBV4-1 and TRBJ1-2; no reliable D call. V shed 0 bases and J shed 5 bases, with 7 bases lying between them. The CDR3 runs 13 residues. Germline-derived CDR1 and CDR2 are MGHRA and YSYEKL.